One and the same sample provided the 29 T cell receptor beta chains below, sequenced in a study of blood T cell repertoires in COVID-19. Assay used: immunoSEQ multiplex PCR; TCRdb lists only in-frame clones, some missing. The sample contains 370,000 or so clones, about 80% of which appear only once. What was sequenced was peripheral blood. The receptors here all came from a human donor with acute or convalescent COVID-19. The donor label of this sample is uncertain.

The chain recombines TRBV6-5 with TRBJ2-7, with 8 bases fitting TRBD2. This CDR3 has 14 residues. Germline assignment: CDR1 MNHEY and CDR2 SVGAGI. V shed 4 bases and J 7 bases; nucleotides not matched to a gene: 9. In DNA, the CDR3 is TGTGCCAGCAGTTTCTTGCAAGGGACTAGGGAGCAGTACTTC. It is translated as CASSFLQGTREQYF.

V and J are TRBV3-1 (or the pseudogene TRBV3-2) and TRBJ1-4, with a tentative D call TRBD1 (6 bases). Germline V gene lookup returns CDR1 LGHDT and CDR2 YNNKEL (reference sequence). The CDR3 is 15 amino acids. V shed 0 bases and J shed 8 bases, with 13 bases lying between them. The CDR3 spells CASSQDEQGYEKLFF. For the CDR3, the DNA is TGTGCCAGCAGCCAAGATGAACAGGGCTACGAAAAACTGTTTTTT.

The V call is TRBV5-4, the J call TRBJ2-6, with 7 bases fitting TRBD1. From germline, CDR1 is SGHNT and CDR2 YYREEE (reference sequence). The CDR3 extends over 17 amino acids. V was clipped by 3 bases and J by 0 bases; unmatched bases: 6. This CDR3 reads CASSSGTDRSGANVLTF. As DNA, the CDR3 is TGTGCCAGCAGCTCCGGGACAGATCGCTCTGGGGCCAACGTCCTGACTTTC.

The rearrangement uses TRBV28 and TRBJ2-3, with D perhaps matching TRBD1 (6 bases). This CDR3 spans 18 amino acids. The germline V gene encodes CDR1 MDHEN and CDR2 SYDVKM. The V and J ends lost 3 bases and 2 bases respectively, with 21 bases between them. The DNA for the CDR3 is TGTGCCAGCAGTTTTCCTTTCTCCGGGACACCTCTCACAGATACGCAGTATTTT. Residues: CASSFPFSGTPLTDTQYF.

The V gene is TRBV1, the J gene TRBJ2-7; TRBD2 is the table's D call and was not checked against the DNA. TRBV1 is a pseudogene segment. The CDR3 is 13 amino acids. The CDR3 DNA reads TGCACCAGCGTAGCGGGGGGGTACTACGAGCAGTACTTC. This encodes CTSVAGGYYEQYF.

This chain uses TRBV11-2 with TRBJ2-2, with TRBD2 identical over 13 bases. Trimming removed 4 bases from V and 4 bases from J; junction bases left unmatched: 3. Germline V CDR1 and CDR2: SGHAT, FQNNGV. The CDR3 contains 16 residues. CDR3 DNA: TGTGCCAGCAGCTCTAGGACTAGCGGGAGCACCGGGGAGCTGTTTTTT. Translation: CASSSRTSGSTGELFF.

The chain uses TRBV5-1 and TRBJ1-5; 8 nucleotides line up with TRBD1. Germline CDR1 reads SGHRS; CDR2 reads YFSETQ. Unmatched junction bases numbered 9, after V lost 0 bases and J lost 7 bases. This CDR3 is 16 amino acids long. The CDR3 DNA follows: TGCGCCAGCAGCTTGGGGGTCACAGGGGGACGACAGCCCCAGCATTTT. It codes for CASSLGVTGGRQPQHF.

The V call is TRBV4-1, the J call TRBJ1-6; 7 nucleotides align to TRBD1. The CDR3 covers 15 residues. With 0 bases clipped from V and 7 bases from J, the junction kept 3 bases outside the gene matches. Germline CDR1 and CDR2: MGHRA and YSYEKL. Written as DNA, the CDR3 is TGCGCCAGCAGCCAAGAAGGGACAGCCAATTCACCCCTCCACTTT. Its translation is CASSQEGTANSPLHF.

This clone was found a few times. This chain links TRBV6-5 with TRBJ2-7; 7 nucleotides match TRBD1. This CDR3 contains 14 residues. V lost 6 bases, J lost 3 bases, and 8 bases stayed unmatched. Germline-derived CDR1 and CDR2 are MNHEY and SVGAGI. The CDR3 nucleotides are TGTGCCAGCAGGAATCAAGGGGGCGGCTACGAGCAGTACTTC. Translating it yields CASRNQGGGYEQYF.

CDR3 region: CASCVGIGGSNYGYTF. CDR3 bases: TGTGCCAGCTGTGTGGGAATCGGGGGATCTAACTATGGCTACACCTTC. This sequence joins TRBV6-1 and TRBJ1-2; TRBD1 is a possible D gene (5 bases). The CDR3 runs to 16 residues. The V gene lost 8 bases and the J gene lost 0 bases, with 19 bases spanning the gap. Germline V gives CDR1 MNHNS, CDR2 SASEGT.

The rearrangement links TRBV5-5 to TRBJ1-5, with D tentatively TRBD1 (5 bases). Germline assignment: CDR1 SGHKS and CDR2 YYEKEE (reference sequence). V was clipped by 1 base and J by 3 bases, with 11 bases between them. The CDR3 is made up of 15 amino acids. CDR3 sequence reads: CASSLQAGNNQPQHF. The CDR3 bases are TGTGCCAGCAGCTTGCAGGCAGGGAACAATCAGCCCCAGCATTTT.

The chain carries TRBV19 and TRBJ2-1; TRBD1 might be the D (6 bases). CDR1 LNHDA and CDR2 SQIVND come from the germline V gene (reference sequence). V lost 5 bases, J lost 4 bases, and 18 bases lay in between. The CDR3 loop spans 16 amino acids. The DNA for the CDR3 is TGTGCCAGTAGTCCCGCAGGGGCCGCAGGGTACAATGAGCAGTTCTTC. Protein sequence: CASSPAGAAGYNEQFF.

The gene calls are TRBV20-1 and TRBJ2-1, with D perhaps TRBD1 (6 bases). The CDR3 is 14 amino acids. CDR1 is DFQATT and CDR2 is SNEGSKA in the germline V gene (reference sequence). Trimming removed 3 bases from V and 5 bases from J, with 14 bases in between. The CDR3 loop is CSASMGAPHNEQFF. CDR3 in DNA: TGCAGTGCTAGTATGGGGGCCCCCCACAATGAGCAGTTCTTC.

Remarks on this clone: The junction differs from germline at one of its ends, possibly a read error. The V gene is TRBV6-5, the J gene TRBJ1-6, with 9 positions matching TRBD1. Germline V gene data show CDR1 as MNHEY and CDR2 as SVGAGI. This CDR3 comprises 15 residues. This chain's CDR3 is CASSDSQGAGSPLHF. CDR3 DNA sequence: TGTGCCAGCAGTGACTCACAGGGGGCAGGTTCACCCCTCCACTTT.

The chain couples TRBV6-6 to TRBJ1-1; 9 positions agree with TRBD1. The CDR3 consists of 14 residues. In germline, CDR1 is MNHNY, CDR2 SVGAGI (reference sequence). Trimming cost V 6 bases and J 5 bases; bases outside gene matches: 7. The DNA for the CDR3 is TGTGCCAGCAGCCGGACAGGGGAAGGAACTGAAGCTTTCTTT. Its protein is CASSRTGEGTEAFF.

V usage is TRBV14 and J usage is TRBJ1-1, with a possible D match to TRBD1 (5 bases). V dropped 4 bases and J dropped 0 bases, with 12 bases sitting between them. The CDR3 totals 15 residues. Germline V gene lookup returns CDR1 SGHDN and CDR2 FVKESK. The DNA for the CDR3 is TGTGCCAGCAGCCCCCAGGGTCATATGAACACTGAAGCTTTCTTT. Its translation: CASSPQGHMNTEAFF.

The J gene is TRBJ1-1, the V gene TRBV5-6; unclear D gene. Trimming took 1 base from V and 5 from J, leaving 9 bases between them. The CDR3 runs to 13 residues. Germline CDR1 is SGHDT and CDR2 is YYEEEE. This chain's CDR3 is CASSLRGGTEAFF. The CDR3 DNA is TGTGCCAGCAGCTTGAGAGGAGGGACTGAAGCTTTCTTT.

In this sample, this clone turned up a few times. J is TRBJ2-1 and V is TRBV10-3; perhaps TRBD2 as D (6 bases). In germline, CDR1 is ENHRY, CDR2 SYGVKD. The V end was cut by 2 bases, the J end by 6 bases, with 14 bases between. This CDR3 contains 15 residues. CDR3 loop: CAISEGRENGNEQFF. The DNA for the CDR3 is TGTGCCATCAGTGAGGGACGGGAGAACGGCAATGAGCAGTTCTTC.

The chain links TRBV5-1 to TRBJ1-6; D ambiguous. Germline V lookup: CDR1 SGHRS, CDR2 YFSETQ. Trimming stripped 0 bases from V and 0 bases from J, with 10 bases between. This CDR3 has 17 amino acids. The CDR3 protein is CASSLAAGSSYNSPLHF. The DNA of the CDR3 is TGCGCCAGCAGCTTGGCCGCGGGAAGCTCCTATAATTCACCCCTCCACTTT.

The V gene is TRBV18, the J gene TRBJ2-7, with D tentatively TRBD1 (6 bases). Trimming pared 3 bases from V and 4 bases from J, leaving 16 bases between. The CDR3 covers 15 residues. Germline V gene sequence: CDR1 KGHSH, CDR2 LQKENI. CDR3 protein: CASSPQVPGDYEQYF. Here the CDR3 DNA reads TGTGCCAGCTCACCCCAGGTCCCAGGGGATTACGAGCAGTACTTC. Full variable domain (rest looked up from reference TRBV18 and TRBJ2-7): NAGVMQNPRHLVRRRGQEARLRCSPMKGHSHVYWYRQLPEEGLKFMVYLQKENIIDESGMPKERFSAEFPKEGPSILRIQQVVRGDSAAYFCASSPQVPGDYEQYFGPGTRLTVT.

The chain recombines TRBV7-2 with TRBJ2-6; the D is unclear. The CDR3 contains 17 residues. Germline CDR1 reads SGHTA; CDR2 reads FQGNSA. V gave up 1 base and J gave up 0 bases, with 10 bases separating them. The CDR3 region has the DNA TGTGCCAGCAGCTTAGGAAAGCGACTCTCTGGGGCCAACGTCCTGACTTTC. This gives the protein CASSLGKRLSGANVLTF. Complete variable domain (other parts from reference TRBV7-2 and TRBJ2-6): GAGVSQSPSNKVTEKGKDVELRCDPISGHTALYWYRQSLGQGLEFLIYFQGNSAPDKSGLPSDRFSAERTGGSVSTLTIQRTQQEDSAVYLCASSLGKRLSGANVLTFGAGSRLTVL.

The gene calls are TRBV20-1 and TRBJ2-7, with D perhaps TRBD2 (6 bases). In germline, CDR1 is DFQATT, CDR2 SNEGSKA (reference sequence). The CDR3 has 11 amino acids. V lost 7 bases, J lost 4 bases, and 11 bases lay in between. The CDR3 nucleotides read TGCAGTGGAGAGGAGGGGTACGAGCAGTACTTC. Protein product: CSGEEGYEQYF.

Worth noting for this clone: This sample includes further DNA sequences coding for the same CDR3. This CDR3 is CASSVVPSSYEQYF. CDR3 bases: TGTGCCAGCAGCGTAGTACCGAGCTCCTACGAGCAGTACTTC. The chain recombines TRBV9 with TRBJ2-7; D gene unclear. Germline assignment: CDR1 SGDLS and CDR2 YYNGEE. The CDR3 runs to 14 residues. The V gene lost 0 bases and the J gene lost 0 bases, with 7 bases spanning the gap.

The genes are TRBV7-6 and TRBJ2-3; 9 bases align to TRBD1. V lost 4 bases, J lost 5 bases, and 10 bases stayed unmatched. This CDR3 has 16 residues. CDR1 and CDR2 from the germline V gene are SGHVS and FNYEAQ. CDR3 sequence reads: CASSSTGGVVIDTQYF. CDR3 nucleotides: TGTGCCAGCAGCTCTACAGGGGGCGTCGTTATAGATACGCAGTATTTT.

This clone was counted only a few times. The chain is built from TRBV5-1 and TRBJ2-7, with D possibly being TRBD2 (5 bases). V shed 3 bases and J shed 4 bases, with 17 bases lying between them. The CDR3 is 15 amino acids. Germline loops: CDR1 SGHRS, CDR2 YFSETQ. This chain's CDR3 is CASSSESGSFYEQYF. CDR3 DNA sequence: TGCGCCAGCAGCTCCGAATCGGGATCCTTTTACGAGCAGTACTTC.

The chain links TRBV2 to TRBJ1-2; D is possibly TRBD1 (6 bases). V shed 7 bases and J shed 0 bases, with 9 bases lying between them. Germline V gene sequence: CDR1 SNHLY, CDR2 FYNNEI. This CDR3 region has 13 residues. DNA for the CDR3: TGTGCCAGCACAAGGACAGCTAACTATGGCTACACCTTC. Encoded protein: CASTRTANYGYTF.

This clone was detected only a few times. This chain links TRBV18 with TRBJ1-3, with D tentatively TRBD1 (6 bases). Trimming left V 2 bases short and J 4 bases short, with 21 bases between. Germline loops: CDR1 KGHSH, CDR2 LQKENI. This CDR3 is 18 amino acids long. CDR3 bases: TGTGCCAGCTCACCAACCGGGACAACGGTCACGTCCGGAAACACCATATATTTT. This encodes CASSPTGTTVTSGNTIYF.

In DNA form, the CDR3 reads TGTGCCAGCTCACCACCCCGGGACAGGGATAATGAGCAGTTCTTC. Translation gives CASSPPRDRDNEQFF. This rearrangement joins TRBV18 to TRBJ2-1; 9 positions agree with TRBD1. The CDR3 runs 15 residues. With V trimmed by 0 bases and J by 7 bases, 4 bases remained unmatched. The germline V gene encodes CDR1 KGHSH and CDR2 LQKENI.

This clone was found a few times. CDR3: CSERTDMSVEQFF. The CDR3, as DNA: TGCAGCGAGAGGACAGACATGTCGGTCGAGCAGTTCTTC. V usage is TRBV29-1 and J usage is TRBJ2-1; D might be TRBD1 (6 bases). V was trimmed by 7 bases and J by 10 bases, leaving 20 bases between them. The CDR3 contains 13 residues. Germline-derived CDR1 and CDR2 are SQVTM and ANQGSEA.